The subject of this entry is one TCR beta chain. Other DNA variants within this sample encode the same CDR3. Original data processing: Amplifying reference gene primers gave estimates of nucleated cell counts. The protocol was immunoSEQ multiplex PCR, while the TCRdb copy is restricted to in-frame clones and leaves out a portion. From that table come the V and J calls and clone size; the DNA was used to work out D and trimming. The data show 200,000 to 300,000 clones, with about 83% seen just once and approximately 13% held by the top ten. The data derive from a study of blood T cell repertoires in COVID-19. In the study overall: T cells, B-cell-depleted T cells, or PBMCs supplied cDNA or gDNA.

Germline lookup yields CDR1 SEHNR and CDR2 FQNEAQ (reference sequence). V was trimmed by 1 base and J by 2 bases, leaving 8 bases between them. The CDR3 runs to 14 residues. This TCR came from an elderly man with acute or convalescent COVID-19. The V and J genes are TRBV7-9 and TRBJ1-1; D uncertain. Sequencing used peripheral blood. The CDR3, as DNA: TGTGCCAGCAGCTTAGTTACGGGAAACACTGAAGCTTTCTTT. This translates into CASSLVTGNTEAFF.